These 13 T cell receptor beta chains were sequenced from one sample in a study of T cells in Graves' hyperthyroidism and ophthalmopathy. TCR beta CDR3 regions were amplified from RNA transcripts. Primed by the HTBI set, a first-round RT-PCR was run on the TCR CDR3. TCRdb reprocessed the multiplex PCR reads via MiXCR and lists one record per CDR3 protein. This table has about 380,000 distinct CDR3 sequences, about 14% appearing once. The sequencing sample was made of blood. These receptors originate from a woman in her 30s with Graves' ophthalmopathy.

V is TRBV14 and J is TRBJ1-6, with D possibly matching TRBD1 (5 bases). Germline V gene data show CDR1 as SGHDN and CDR2 as FVKESK. V gave up 2 bases and J gave up 9 bases, with 11 bases separating them. CDR3 length: 14 amino acids. The CDR3 bases are TGTGCCAGCAGCCAACGAGGGGAGGGTTCACCCCTCCACTTT. Its protein product is CASSQRGEGSPLHF.

This clonotype was found many times. The V call is TRBV7-9, the J call TRBJ1-5, with 11 bases lining up with TRBD1. The germline V gene encodes CDR1 SEHNR and CDR2 FQNEAQ (reference sequence). J lost 6 bases, V lost 5 bases, and 3 bases had no gene match. The CDR3 extends over 14 amino acids. The CDR3 coding sequence is TGTGCCAGCAGCCGAGGGACAGGGGGTCAGCCCCAGCATTTT. It specifies CASSRGTGGQPQHF.

In its sample, this clonotype was seen many times. This chain connects TRBV7-9 to TRBJ1-1, with TRBD1 matching over 9 bases. CDR3 size: 12 residues. Germline V gene data show CDR1 as SEHNR and CDR2 as FQNEAQ (reference sequence). The trim removed 5 bases at V and 11 bases at J, leaving 6 bases unmatched. The CDR3 bases are TGTGCCAGCAGCCTCACAGGGGGCCTCGCTTTCTTT. Its translation is CASSLTGGLAFF.

This clonotype was found many times. The V call is TRBV28, the J call TRBJ2-3, with D uncertain. The CDR3 is 14 residues long. The ends were cut back, 2 bases at V and 2 bases at J, with 8 bases in the middle. Germline-derived CDR1 and CDR2 are MDHEN and SYDVKM. CDR3 nucleotides: TGTGCCAGCAGTTTAGTTCAGAACACAGATACGCAGTATTTT. Translating gives CASSLVQNTDTQYF.

This clonotype appeared many times. V usage is TRBV5-8 and J usage is TRBJ2-3; TRBD2 matches 8 bases. The CDR3 has 14 residues. V lost 4 bases and J lost 3; bases outside the gene matches: 4. Germline CDR1 reads SGHTS; CDR2 reads YDEGEE. The CDR3 protein is CASSAGTRTDTQYF. CDR3 nucleotides: TGTGCCAGCAGCGCCGGGACTAGAACAGATACGCAGTATTTT.

This clonotype turned up a few times. The chain links TRBV5-5 to TRBJ1-3; D may be TRBD1 (6 bases). V lost 4 bases and J lost 8, with 13 bases in between. This CDR3 is built from 13 residues. From germline, CDR1 is SGHKS and CDR2 YYEKEE (reference sequence). The CDR3 here is CASSLLPGDTIYF. In nucleotides, the CDR3 is TGTGCCAGCAGCCTGCTTCCAGGGGACACCATATATTTT.

This clonotype was recorded many times. J is TRBJ1-1 and V is TRBV20-1; D is possibly TRBD1 (5 bases). The ends were cut back, 5 bases at V and 4 bases at J, with 17 bases in the middle. Per germline, CDR1 DFQATT and CDR2 SNEGSKA (reference sequence). The CDR3 is 14 amino acids. Written as DNA, the CDR3 is TGCAGTGCTGTTCTCAGGGTAGGTGGCACTGAAGCTTTCTTT. This codes for CSAVLRVGGTEAFF.

This clonotype showed up many times. This chain links TRBV3-1 with TRBJ2-7; 9 bases agree with TRBD1. The CDR3 extends over 16 amino acids. V lost 3 bases and J lost 6; bases outside the gene matches: 12. Germline V gene lookup returns CDR1 LGHDT and CDR2 YNNKEL (reference sequence). The CDR3 DNA reads as TGTGCCAGCAGCCACACAATCCGGGACAGGGCAGGCGAGCAGTACTTC. This translates into CASSHTIRDRAGEQYF.

V usage is TRBV19 and J usage is TRBJ1-1; 9 bases map to TRBD1. The CDR3 totals 14 residues. V was pared by 7 bases and J by 3 bases, with 6 bases of the junction left unmatched. Germline CDR1 reads LNHDA; CDR2 reads SQIVND (reference sequence). The CDR3 protein is CASTQTGGDTEAFF. The CDR3 coding sequence is TGTGCCAGTACTCAGACAGGGGGGGACACTGAAGCTTTCTTT.

A few counts support this clonotype. The genes are TRBV19 and TRBJ2-1, with TRBD2 matching 7 bases. The V gene's germline CDR1 is LNHDA and CDR2 SQIVND (reference sequence). V dropped 4 bases and J dropped 6; count of bases not matched to a gene: 3. The CDR3 spans 13 residues. CDR3 sequence: CASSRLAGNEQFF. DNA for the CDR3: TGTGCCAGTAGTAGACTAGCCGGCAATGAGCAGTTCTTC.

This clonotype was observed at least ten times. V and J are TRBV28 and TRBJ1-4; D is perhaps TRBD1 (6 bases). V lost 5 bases, J lost 10 bases, and 20 bases lay in between. Germline V CDR1 and CDR2: MDHEN, SYDVKM. This CDR3 spans 15 amino acids. As DNA, the CDR3 is TGTGCCAGCAGTAACAGGGAGGCGGGTCCCAGAAAACTGTTTTTT. It encodes CASSNREAGPRKLFF.

This clonotype has a count of ten or more. V is TRBV20-1 and J is TRBJ1-3; TRBD1 matches 9 bases. The length of the CDR3 is 16 residues. Germline V CDR1 and CDR2: DFQATT, SNEGSKA (reference sequence). V lost 5 bases to trimming and J lost 0 bases; unmatched junction nucleotides: 8. The CDR3 DNA sequence: TGCAGTGCTCTTCCGGACAGGGGAGGCTCTGGAAACACCATATATTTT. Translation: CSALPDRGGSGNTIYF.

As concerns this clonotype: A clone one base away is much larger, so this may be a read error. The chain is built from TRBV18 and TRBJ1-3; D call uncertain. The CDR3 is 14 residues long. The germline CDR1 and CDR2 sequences are KGHSH and LQKENI. The CDR3 protein is CASSQSGSGSTIYF. CDR3 coding DNA: TGTGCCAGCTCACAGTCGGGTTCTGGAAGCACCATATATTTT.